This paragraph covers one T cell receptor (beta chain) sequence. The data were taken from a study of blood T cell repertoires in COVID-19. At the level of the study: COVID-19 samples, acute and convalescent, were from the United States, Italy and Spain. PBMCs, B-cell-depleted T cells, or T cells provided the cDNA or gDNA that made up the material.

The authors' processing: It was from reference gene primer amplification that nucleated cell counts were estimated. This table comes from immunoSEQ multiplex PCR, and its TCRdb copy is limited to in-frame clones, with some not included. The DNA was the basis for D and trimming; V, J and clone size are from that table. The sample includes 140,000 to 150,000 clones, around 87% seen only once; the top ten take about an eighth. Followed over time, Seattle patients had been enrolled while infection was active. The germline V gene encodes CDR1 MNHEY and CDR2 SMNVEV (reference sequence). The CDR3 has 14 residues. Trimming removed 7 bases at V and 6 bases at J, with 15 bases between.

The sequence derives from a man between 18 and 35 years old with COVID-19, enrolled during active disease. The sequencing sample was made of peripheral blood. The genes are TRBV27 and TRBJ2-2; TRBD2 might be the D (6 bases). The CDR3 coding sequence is TGTGCCAGCACCCGACTAGGAGAAGCCGGGGAGCTGTTTTTT. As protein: CASTRLGEAGELFF.